These T cell receptor beta chains were read from a single sample in a study of OX40 agonist ivuxolimab in advanced cancers. Sequencing was performed with immunoSEQ multiplex PCR; in TCRdb, only in-frame clones are kept and a portion is missing. Of about 77,000 clones listed, less than 95% are singletons. The sequencing here drew on CD4+ or CD8+ T cells sorted from blood, taken in a trial of the OX40 agonist ivuxolimab. Receptors were obtained from an adult with an advanced solid tumor such as melanoma, head and neck, liver or kidney cancer. The CDR3 runs from the conserved cysteine through the conserved F or W. Each record gives: J gene, D gene, V gene, clone size, CDR3 DNA, CDR3 protein. D genes are given only for firm matches. The size entry is marked missing in some rows and otherwise reads once, few, many or a size class.

J: TRBJ1-1; D: .; V: TRBV2; size: .; DNA: TGTGCCAGCAAGTGGGACCCGAGCACTGAAGCTTTCTTT; CDR3: CASKWDPSTEAFF
J: TRBJ1-2; D: .; V: TRBV5-1; size: once; DNA: TGCGCCAGCAGTCGTGGTGAGGGTGCCTATGGCTACACCTTC; CDR3: CASSRGEGAYGYTF
J: TRBJ2-7; D: TRBD1; V: TRBV11-3; size: once; DNA: TGTGCCAGCAGCCTCATGGGACAGACCTACGAGCAGTACTTC; CDR3: CASSLMGQTYEQYF
J: TRBJ1-5; D: TRBD1; V: TRBV19; size: .; DNA: TGTGCCAGTAGTATCCCTGGCGGGACAGGGGGCAGCCAGCCCCAGCATTTT; CDR3: CASSIPGGTGGSQPQHF
J: TRBJ2-1; D: .; V: TRBV18; size: .; DNA: TGTGCCAGCTCACCTCCGGCCTTAGACTACAATGAGCAGTTCTTC; CDR3: CASSPPALDYNEQFF
J: TRBJ1-1; D: .; V: TRBV23-1; size: .; DNA: TGCGCCAGCAGTCAACAGGGGAGGTCGAGGACTGAAGCTTTCTTT; CDR3: CASSQQGRSRTEAFF
J: TRBJ1-2; D: TRBD1; V: TRBV27; size: once; DNA: TGTGCCAGCAGGCAGACAGGGGATAACTATGGCTACACCTTC; CDR3: CASRQTGDNYGYTF
J: TRBJ2-3; D: TRBD2; V: TRBV4-2; size: .; DNA: TGTGCCAGCAGCCAAGATGGAGGGGGACTAGCGGGGGCTGATACGCAGTATTTT; CDR3: CASSQDGGGLAGADTQYF
J: TRBJ1-2; D: .; V: TRBV18; size: .; DNA: TGTGCCAGCTCCCCGGGACGGGCTGACTATGGCTACACCTTC; CDR3: CASSPGRADYGYTF
J: TRBJ1-1; D: .; V: TRBV28; size: .; DNA: TGTGCCACCTCCCCAATAACTGAAGCTTTCTTT; CDR3: CATSPITEAFF
J: TRBJ1-1; D: .; V: TRBV5-1; size: once; DNA: TGCGCCAGCCGTGGTCGGACAGAGAACACTGAAGCTTTCTTT; CDR3: CASRGRTENTEAFF
J: TRBJ1-4; D: TRBD1; V: TRBV5-6; size: .; DNA: TGTGCCAGCTCTCGAGGACAGGGGAGCCCAACTAATGAAAAACTGTTTTTT; CDR3: CASSRGQGSPTNEKLFF
J: TRBJ1-1; D: TRBD1; V: TRBV5-1; size: .; DNA: TGCGCCAGCAGCTTGGCCGGGACAGAAAAAGCTTTCTTT; CDR3: CASSLAGTEKAFF
J: TRBJ2-1; D: TRBD2; V: TRBV19; size: .; DNA: TGTGCCAGTAGTATGGGACTAGCGGGAGGTTCGGGTGAGCAGTTCTTC; CDR3: CASSMGLAGGSGEQFF
J: TRBJ2-1; D: .; V: TRBV30; size: .; DNA: TGTGCCTCCGCCTCGTCCTCCTACAATGAGCAGTTCTTC; CDR3: CASASSSYNEQFF
J: TRBJ2-5; D: .; V: TRBV11-2; size: .; DNA: TGTGCCAGCAGCTTAGGGACTCAAGAGACCCAGTACTTC; CDR3: CASSLGTQETQYF
J: TRBJ1-2; D: .; V: TRBV27; size: .; DNA: TGTGCCAGCAGTCGGGACGGGCACTATGGCTACACCTTC; CDR3: CASSRDGHYGYTF
J: TRBJ2-7; D: .; V: TRBV9; size: .; DNA: TGTGCCAGCAGCACCACCGGGACCCAATACGAGCAGTACTTC; CDR3: CASSTTGTQYEQYF
J: TRBJ2-1; D: TRBD2; V: TRBV29-1; size: .; DNA: TGCAGCGTTAGTCCTAGCGGGAGGGACCAGTTCTTC; CDR3: CSVSPSGRDQFF
J: TRBJ2-7; D: .; V: TRBV10-3; size: once; DNA: TGTGCCATCAGTGAGTTCCAGGACGAGCAGTACTTC; CDR3: CAISEFQDEQYF
J: TRBJ2-3; D: TRBD2; V: TRBV7-2; size: .; DNA: TGTGCCAGCAGCTTGCAAGCGGGAGAAGGGGGCACAGATACGCAGTATTTT; CDR3: CASSLQAGEGGTDTQYF
J: TRBJ1-5; D: .; V: TRBV19; size: .; DNA: .; CDR3: CASSIFGEGQPQHF
J: TRBJ2-3; D: .; V: TRBV15; size: .; DNA: TGTGCCACCAGCAGAGATAGGGCGACAGGTTCAAATACGCAGTATTTT; CDR3: CATSRDRATGSNTQYF
J: TRBJ1-4; D: TRBD1; V: TRBV18; size: .; DNA: TGTGCCAGCTCACTGGGACAGGGAACTAATGAAAAACTGTTTTTT; CDR3: CASSLGQGTNEKLFF
J: TRBJ2-7; D: .; V: TRBV6-5; size: .; DNA: TGTGCCAGCAGGGCGGGACAGAATAGTTACGAGCAGTACTTC; CDR3: CASRAGQNSYEQYF
J: TRBJ2-7; D: TRBD1; V: TRBV4-1; size: .; DNA: TGCGCCAGCAGCCAGGGACAGGGGCCCCCCTACGAGCAGTACTTC; CDR3: CASSQGQGPPYEQYF
J: TRBJ2-1; D: TRBD1; V: TRBV11-2; size: once; DNA: TGTGCCAGCAGCTGGGGGGACAGGGGCTATGAGCAGTTCTTC; CDR3: CASSWGDRGYEQFF
J: TRBJ1-5; D: TRBD1; V: TRBV28; size: once; DNA: TGTGCCAGCAGGCGGCCAGGGGGGCTTTTTGGGCCCCAGCATTTT; CDR3: CASRRPGGLFGPQHF
J: TRBJ1-1; D: .; V: TRBV5-1; size: .; DNA: TGCGCCAGCAGCTTGGATGGGTCCGGGGGAGCTTTCTTT; CDR3: CASSLDGSGGAFF
J: TRBJ1-2; D: TRBD1; V: TRBV28; size: .; DNA: TGTGCCAGCAGTCCCCTACAGGGGAACGATCGGGACTATGGCTACACCTTC; CDR3: CASSPLQGNDRDYGYTF
J: TRBJ1-2; D: .; V: TRBV28; size: .; DNA: TGTGCCAGCAGCCCAACCAGGGATGACGGCTACACCTTC; CDR3: CASSPTRDDGYTF
J: TRBJ1-2; D: .; V: TRBV10-3; size: few; DNA: TGTGCCATCAGTGAGTCAACGGAATATGGCTACACCTTC; CDR3: CAISESTEYGYTF
J: TRBJ2-4; D: .; V: TRBV13; size: .; DNA: TGTGCCAGCAGCTTAGGAGCTGGCAGCGTAGCCAAAAACATTCAGTACTTC; CDR3: CASSLGAGSVAKNIQYF
J: TRBJ2-1; D: .; V: TRBV28; size: .; DNA: TGTGCCAGCAGGTCCACTAGCAATGAGCAGTTCTTC; CDR3: CASRSTSNEQFF